The 29 T cell receptor beta chains in this list originate from one sample, sequenced in a study of cytomegalovirus exposure and HLA in healthy donors. Primers included in the PCR were 60 Vbeta and 13 Jbeta primers. Sequencing was performed with immunoSEQ multiplex PCR; in TCRdb, only in-frame clones are kept and a portion is missing. There are 130,000 or so clones in the sample, with less than 2% held by the top ten. Sequenced input: PBMCs. Every receptor here comes from a woman aged 35 to 49 in good health and CMV-seronegative.

The V call is TRBV27, the J call TRBJ2-7; 8 bases map to TRBD1. In germline, CDR1 is MNHEY, CDR2 SMNVEV (reference sequence). The CDR3 loop spans 15 amino acids. V shed 2 bases and J 4 bases; nucleotides not matched to a gene: 7. DNA for the CDR3: TGTGCCAGCAGTTTAGTTCAGGGGGCGATTTACGAGCAGTACTTC. Translation: CASSLVQGAIYEQYF.

This chain links TRBV29-1 with TRBJ1-5, with D unresolved. CDR1 SQVTM and CDR2 ANQGSEA come from the germline V gene. The ends were cut back, 2 bases at V and 5 bases at J, with 13 bases in the middle. There are 14 residues in the CDR3. CDR3 loop: CSVESGEVDQPQHF. The CDR3 nucleotides read TGCAGCGTTGAATCCGGGGAGGTGGATCAGCCCCAGCATTTT.

V and J are TRBV28 and TRBJ2-7; tentative D call: TRBD1 (6 bases). V lost 2 bases and J 5 bases, leaving 10 bases between the germline ends. Germline V lookup: CDR1 MDHEN, CDR2 SYDVKM. The CDR3 totals 13 residues. In DNA, the CDR3 is TGTGCCAGCAGTTTAACAGGGCGAAACGAGCAGTACTTC. This encodes CASSLTGRNEQYF. The variable domain in full, with the rest retrieved from reference TRBV28 and TRBJ2-7, is DVKVTQSSRYLVKRTGEKVFLECVQDMDHENMFWYRQDPGLGLRLIYFSYDVKMKEKGDIPEGYSVSREKKERFSLILESASTNQTSMYLCASSLTGRNEQYFGPGTRLTVT.

The chain links TRBV2 to TRBJ1-6; the match to TRBD1 covers 7 bases. With V trimmed by 5 bases and J by 10 bases, 8 bases remained unmatched. There are 14 residues in the CDR3. Germline V gene lookup returns CDR1 SNHLY and CDR2 FYNNEI. The CDR3 loop reads CASSLTGSRSPLHF. Written as DNA, the CDR3 is TGTGCCAGCAGTCTGACAGGGAGTCGCTCACCCCTCCACTTT.

The J gene is TRBJ1-1, the V gene TRBV12-5; D possibly corresponds to TRBD1 (6 bases). In germline, CDR1 is LGHNT, CDR2 FRNRAP. Trimming stripped 2 bases from V and 3 bases from J, with 13 bases between. The length of the CDR3 is 15 residues. The CDR3 here is CASGLIAGAHTEAFF. CDR3 DNA: TGTGCTAGTGGTTTGATCGCAGGGGCGCACACTGAAGCTTTCTTT. Supplemented by reference TRBV12-5 and TRBJ1-1, the full variable domain reads DARVTQTPRHKVTEMGQEVTMRCQPILGHNTVFWYRQTMMQGLELLAYFRNRAPLDDSGMPKDRFSAEMPDATLATLKIQPSEPRDSAVYFCASGLIAGAHTEAFFGQGTRLTVV.

The genes are TRBV7-2 and TRBJ2-2; D is possibly TRBD2 (7 bases). The CDR3 loop spans 15 amino acids. V lost 3 bases, J lost 6 bases, and 14 bases lay in between. Germline values: CDR1 SGHTA, CDR2 FQGNSA. CDR3 nucleotide sequence: TGTGCCAGCAGCTTGGGAGGGGGAGTCCCCGGGGAGCTGTTTTTT. Translation gives CASSLGGGVPGELFF.

V gene TRBV28 combines with J gene TRBJ1-2; TRBD1 matches at 9 bases. The V and J ends lost 4 bases and 6 bases, in that order; junction bases with no gene match: 9. Germline CDR1 is MDHEN and CDR2 is SYDVKM. CDR3 length equals 15 residues. The CDR3 DNA reads as TGTGCCAGCAGTTCCGACCGAAGACAGGGGGATGGCTACACCTTC. Its protein product is CASSSDRRQGDGYTF.

The chain has TRBV11-3 and TRBJ2-3; possible D gene TRBD2, 5 bases. CDR1 and CDR2 from the germline V gene are SGHNT and YENEEA. This CDR3 is 14 amino acids long. V was clipped by 3 bases and J by 3 bases, with 10 bases between them. The CDR3 spells CASSFRGLTDTQYF. CDR3 DNA: TGTGCCAGCAGCTTTCGCGGGTTAACAGATACGCAGTATTTT.

V gene TRBV5-1 combines with J gene TRBJ1-2, with TRBD1 as a possible D gene (6 bases). V was pared by 0 bases and J by 4 bases, with 22 bases between. The CDR3 contains 18 residues. CDR1 is SGHRS and CDR2 is YFSETQ in the germline V gene. The CDR3 DNA follows: TGCGCCAGCAGCTTGGACTACCCAGGGGCCCGCCAGGGCTATGGCTACACCTTC. Translating gives CASSLDYPGARQGYGYTF.

In DNA form, the CDR3 reads TGTGCCAGCAGCTTCGGGCGGGCAGATACGCAGTATTTT. Its translation is CASSFGRADTQYF. V is TRBV7-2 and J is TRBJ2-3, with a tentative D call TRBD2 (5 bases). This CDR3 comprises 13 residues. Germline V gene lookup returns CDR1 SGHTA and CDR2 FQGNSA. Deletions cut 3 bases from V and 4 bases from J, with 8 bases between.

The CDR3 DNA follows: TGTGCCAGCAGCTTAGGAAGGAGCAATGAGCAGTTCTTC. This gives the protein CASSLGRSNEQFF. The V gene is TRBV7-8, the J gene TRBJ2-1; D is unresolved. Trimming left V 1 base short and J 6 bases short, with 7 bases between. Germline assignment: CDR1 SGHVS and CDR2 FQNEAQ. The CDR3 is 13 amino acids.

The chain combines TRBV9 with TRBJ1-2; 11 bases agree with TRBD1. Unmatched junction bases numbered 5, after V lost 0 bases and J lost 7 bases. The CDR3 loop spans 15 amino acids. Per germline, CDR1 SGDLS and CDR2 YYNGEE. The CDR3 DNA is TGTGCCAGCAGCGTAGGGGACAGGGGGTACTCTGGCTACACCTTC. Translating it yields CASSVGDRGYSGYTF. Full variable domain (outside the CDR3, taken from reference TRBV9 and TRBJ1-2): DSGVTQTPKHLITATGQRVTLRCSPRSGDLSVYWYQQSLDQGLQFLIQYYNGEERAKGNILERFSAQQFPDLHSELNLSSLELGDSALYFCASSVGDRGYSGYTFGSGTRLTVV.

This rearrangement joins TRBV7-2 to TRBJ2-5; tentative D call: TRBD2 (7 bases). V was clipped by 5 bases and J by 5 bases, with 18 bases between them. CDR3 length: 15 amino acids. The germline V gene encodes CDR1 SGHTA and CDR2 FQGNSA. The CDR3 coding sequence is TGTGCCAGCAGCCCCTGGGCAGGGGAGGGGGAGACCCAGTACTTC. This sequence encodes CASSPWAGEGETQYF.

The chain is built from TRBV28 and TRBJ2-2, with 9 bases lining up with TRBD1. CDR3 length: 15 residues. The ends lost 5 bases at V and 5 bases at J; junction bases unmatched: 6. CDR1 and CDR2 from the germline V gene are MDHEN and SYDVKM. The CDR3 sequence is CASSTPGQGTGELFF. The CDR3 nucleotides are TGTGCCAGCAGTACCCCGGGACAGGGAACCGGGGAGCTGTTTTTT.

The V gene is TRBV6-6, the J gene TRBJ1-5, with D perhaps matching TRBD1 (6 bases). Trimming shortened V by 6 bases and J by 5 bases, and 14 bases separated the two germline ends. Germline values: CDR1 MNHNY, CDR2 SVGAGI (reference sequence). CDR3 size: 14 residues. Written as DNA, the CDR3 is TGTGCCAGCAGGTACGGCGACAGGTATCAGCCCCAGCATTTT. It encodes CASRYGDRYQPQHF.

V and J are TRBV27 and TRBJ2-3; 8 bases are a match to TRBD2. The junction had 4 bases not matched to a gene; V was cut back by 10 bases and J by 1 base. Germline V lookup: CDR1 MNHEY, CDR2 SMNVEV (reference sequence). The CDR3 is made up of 13 amino acids. CDR3 residues: CATTTSGTDTQYF. The CDR3 region has the DNA TGTGCCACCACGACTAGCGGCACAGATACGCAGTATTTT.

The V gene is TRBV19, the J gene TRBJ1-1, with D perhaps matching TRBD1 (5 bases). The V gene lost 10 bases and the J gene lost 2 bases, with 17 bases spanning the gap. Germline V gene lookup returns CDR1 LNHDA and CDR2 SQIVND (reference sequence). The CDR3 covers 14 residues. CDR3 in amino acids: CATSPPQVNTEAFF. The DNA of the CDR3 is TGTGCCACCTCCCCCCCACAGGTTAACACTGAAGCTTTCTTT.

The genes are TRBV7-9 and TRBJ1-2; maybe TRBD1 (5 bases). V lost 5 bases, J lost 3 bases, and 22 bases lay in between. This CDR3 has 17 amino acids. Germline V gene data show CDR1 as SEHNR and CDR2 as FQNEAQ (reference sequence). The chain's CDR3 is CASSRTPVGAQDYGYTF. For the CDR3, the DNA is TGTGCCAGCAGCCGCACTCCGGTAGGGGCGCAGGACTATGGCTACACCTTC.

This rearrangement joins TRBV6-5 to TRBJ1-2; weak D call: TRBD1 (5 bases). Trimming removed 2 bases from V and 3 bases from J, with 13 bases in between. The CDR3 runs 15 residues. The germline V gene has CDR1 MNHEY and CDR2 SVGAGI. This CDR3 reads CASSYGRGVDYGYTF. CDR3 nucleotide sequence: TGTGCCAGCAGTTACGGGAGGGGCGTCGACTATGGCTACACCTTC.

This chain uses TRBV7-3 with TRBJ1-1; D call uncertain. There are 13 residues in the CDR3. Germline-derived CDR1 and CDR2 are SGHTA and FQGTGA. The V end was cut by 1 base, the J end by 2 bases, with 5 bases between. CDR3 DNA: TGTGCCAGCAGCTTAAACAGAAACACTGAAGCTTTCTTT. Its translation is CASSLNRNTEAFF.

The chain is built from TRBV4-1 and TRBJ1-2; no reliable D call. Trimming shortened V by 4 bases and J by 2 bases, and 11 bases separated the two germline ends. CDR1 is MGHRA and CDR2 is YSYEKL in the germline V gene. CDR3 size: 14 residues. Written as DNA, the CDR3 is TGCGCCAGCAGCCCCTTGACGGAGAACTATGGCTACACCTTC. Protein product: CASSPLTENYGYTF.

The chain has TRBV4-2 and TRBJ1-1; no reliable D call. V lost 6 bases, J lost 1 base, and 15 bases lay in between. CDR1 is LGHNA and CDR2 is YNFKEQ in the germline V gene. The CDR3 loop spans 15 amino acids. The CDR3: CASRLTHFSNTEAFF. The CDR3 DNA reads TGTGCCAGCAGACTCACCCACTTTTCGAACACTGAAGCTTTCTTT.

This chain joins TRBV9 and TRBJ2-3; 11 nucleotides agree with TRBD2. The CDR3 contains 14 residues. The V and J ends lost 10 bases and 4 bases, in that order; junction bases with no gene match: 8. Germline values: CDR1 SGDLS, CDR2 YYNGEE. CDR3 amino acids: CASVAGGPADTQYF. The CDR3 bases are TGTGCCTCCGTAGCGGGGGGGCCCGCAGATACGCAGTATTTT.

V gene TRBV7-2 combines with J gene TRBJ2-3; 9 nucleotides line up with TRBD2. V lost 5 bases, J lost 0 bases, and 9 bases stayed unmatched. Per germline, CDR1 SGHTA and CDR2 FQGNSA. The CDR3 has 17 residues. The CDR3 spells CASSLGGTSLSTDTQYF. The CDR3 nucleotides are TGTGCCAGCAGCCTCGGAGGGACTAGCCTGAGCACAGATACGCAGTATTTT.

The genes are TRBV5-6 and TRBJ2-3, with a tentative D call TRBD1 (6 bases). Germline assignment: CDR1 SGHDT and CDR2 YYEEEE. The CDR3 spans 15 residues. The V end was cut by 6 bases, the J end by 1 base, with 15 bases between. The CDR3 DNA reads as TGTGCCAGCAACTCTTACAGGGCCCGCACAGATACGCAGTATTTT. It codes for CASNSYRARTDTQYF.

The chain is built from TRBV19 and TRBJ1-2; D is ambiguous. The CDR3 is 14 residues long. V gave up 0 bases and J gave up 0 bases, with 5 bases separating them. Germline V gives CDR1 LNHDA, CDR2 SQIVND (reference sequence). CDR3 protein: CASSIETANYGYTF. For the CDR3, the DNA is TGTGCCAGTAGTATAGAAACAGCTAACTATGGCTACACCTTC.

This chain uses TRBV6-1 with TRBJ2-7; 9 nucleotides match TRBD1. The J segment lost 2 bases and the V segment lost 7 bases, leaving 6 bases of the junction unmatched. Germline CDR1 is MNHNS and CDR2 is SASEGT. CDR3 size: 14 residues. The DNA of the CDR3 is TGTGCCAGCAAAACAGGGGGCCCAACCTACGAGCAGTACGTC. This codes for CASKTGGPTYEQYV.

V is TRBV11-2 and J is TRBJ1-3; D gene unclear. With 4 bases removed from V and 4 bases from J, the gap between germline ends came to 8 bases. The CDR3 length is 13 residues. The germline V gene encodes CDR1 SGHAT and CDR2 FQNNGV. The CDR3 sequence is CASSSRAGNTIYF. DNA for the CDR3: TGTGCCAGCAGCTCGAGGGCGGGAAACACCATATATTTT.

The V and J genes are TRBV4-3 and TRBJ1-5; the D gene is possibly TRBD1 (5 bases). Per the germline V gene, CDR1 is LGHNA and CDR2 is YSLEER. V was pared by 0 bases and J by 4 bases, with 13 bases between. The CDR3 runs to 16 residues. The CDR3, as DNA: TGCGCCAGCAGCCAAGATATCACCGGGGGGAATCAGCCCCAGCATTTT. It translates to CASSQDITGGNQPQHF.